The 8 T cell receptor beta chains below come from one sample, sequenced in a study of blood T cells in healthy people across ages. Through a sample-barcoded 5' primer and a J-beta primer mix, a second PCR was run for roughly 7 to 12 cycles. In TCRdb, the 5' RACE reads were re-called with MiXCR into one record per CDR3 protein. This table has just under 900,000 distinct CDR3 sequences, about 30% appearing once. Sequences were obtained from blood. These receptors all stem from a woman of 80 years or more in good health.

This clonotype was seen a handful of times. The J gene is TRBJ1-1, the V gene TRBV7-9; TRBD1 is a possible D gene (6 bases). Trimming shortened V by 7 bases and J by 3 bases, and 9 bases separated the two germline ends. CDR3 length: 12 residues. Per the germline V gene, CDR1 is SEHNR and CDR2 is FQNEAQ (reference sequence). CDR3 coding DNA: TGTGCCAGCAACAGGGCGGACACTGAAGCTTTCTTT. It codes for CASNRADTEAFF.

CDR3 region: CASSTDQSGGAGYTF. DNA of the CDR3: TGTGCCAGCAGCACCGACCAGTCAGGGGGCGCGGGCTACACCTTC. The chain combines TRBV12-3 or TRBV12-4 with TRBJ1-2; TRBD1 agrees at 8 bases. The ends lost 6 bases at V and 8 bases at J; junction bases unmatched: 14. The CDR3 length is 15 residues.

This clonotype was observed many times. CDR3 nucleotide sequence: TGTGCCTGGAGTGCGACAGGACTTTACGAGCAGTACTTC. This codes for CAWSATGLYEQYF. The V and J genes are TRBV30 and TRBJ2-7, with D possibly being TRBD1 (6 bases). V dropped 1 base and J dropped 4 bases, with 11 bases sitting between them. CDR3 size: 13 residues. Looked up from germline, CDR1 is GTSNPN and CDR2 is SVGIG (reference sequence).

This clonotype was detected many times. The J gene is TRBJ1-6, the V gene TRBV5-1; D is possibly TRBD1 (5 bases). V lost 5 bases and J 5 bases, leaving 11 bases between the germline ends. The CDR3 length is 14 residues. In germline, CDR1 is SGHRS, CDR2 YFSETQ. CDR3 DNA sequence: TGCGCCAGCAGGAGGTGGGGGGATAATTCACCCCTCCACTTT. Translation gives CASRRWGDNSPLHF.

V is TRBV6-1 and J is TRBJ1-4; TRBD1 matches at 9 bases. The CDR3 consists of 14 residues. Germline lookup yields CDR1 MNHNS and CDR2 SASEGT. With 7 bases clipped from V and 4 bases from J, the junction kept 4 bases outside the gene matches. The CDR3 sequence: CASTPGQGNEKLFF. DNA for the CDR3: TGTGCCAGCACCCCGGGACAGGGTAATGAAAAACTGTTTTTT.

This clonotype was observed at least ten times. The V call is TRBV4-3, the J call TRBJ2-6; D ambiguous. Germline V gives CDR1 LGHNA, CDR2 YSLEER. This CDR3 contains 18 residues. The V end lost 0 bases, the J end lost 0 bases, and 12 bases lay between the germline ends. CDR3 residues: CASSQDRPVSSGANVLTF. As DNA, the CDR3 is TGCGCCAGCAGCCAAGACAGACCAGTTAGCTCTGGGGCCAACGTCCTGACTTTC.

At least ten counts were recorded for this clonotype. The rearrangement joins TRBV10-3 to TRBJ1-4, with D hard to call. The CDR3 contains 14 residues. CDR1 is ENHRY and CDR2 is SYGVKD in the germline V gene. V lost 2 bases to trimming and J lost 5 bases, with 9 bases between them. The CDR3 DNA reads as TGTGCCATCAGTGAGCTGGGCGAAAATGAAAAACTGTTTTTT. Its translation: CAISELGENEKLFF.

This rearrangement joins TRBV19 to TRBJ1-5; no definite D call. V lost 1 base, J lost 3 bases, and 13 bases lay in between. Per the germline V gene, CDR1 is LNHDA and CDR2 is SQIVND (reference sequence). This CDR3 is 16 amino acids long. The CDR3 protein is CASSIGHSSNNQPQHF. Written as DNA, the CDR3 is TGTGCCAGTAGTATAGGCCACAGCAGTAACAATCAGCCCCAGCATTTT.